These T cell receptor beta chains were read from a single sample in a study of T cell changes during pregnancy in multiple sclerosis. Some clones are missing from TCRdb's copy, which holds only in-frame ones; the method was immunoSEQ multiplex PCR. The data contain about 110,000 clones, 80% to 95% of them seen just once; the ten biggest clones take up less than 0.85%. This specimen was peripheral blood, taken in the third trimester of pregnancy. These receptors all stem from a female donor in good health, enrolled as a control in a pregnancy study. The CDR3 runs from the conserved cysteine through the conserved F or W. The D gene is left open where the match is weak. Some rows mark clone size as missing; the rest say once, few, many or name a class of expanded clone.

>TRBV6-5|.|TRBJ2-5|13|.
CASSTGVTETQYF
TGTGCCAGCTCGACAGGCGTTACTGAGACCCAGTACTTC
>TRBV19|.|TRBJ2-7|14|.
CASSIPGLAYEQYF
TGTGCCAGTAGTATTCCCGGTCTGGCCTACGAGCAGTACTTC
>TRBV9|.|TRBJ2-7|13|once
CASSVGATYEQYF
TGTGCCAGCAGCGTAGGGGCTACCTACGAGCAGTACTTC
>TRBV5-1|TRBD1|TRBJ2-7|13|.
CASSSGQLYEQYF
TGCGCCAGCAGCTCGGGACAGCTGTACGAGCAGTACTTC
>TRBV5-6|.|TRBJ2-5|13|.
CASSFRQAETQYF
TGTGCCAGCAGCTTTCGTCAGGCCGAGACCCAGTACTTC
>TRBV2|TRBD1|TRBJ2-4|14|.
CASSTGVVKNIQYF
TGTGCCAGCAGTACAGGGGTGGTCAAAAACATTCAGTACTTC
>TRBV18|.|TRBJ1-2|14|.
CASSAGTLEDGYTF
TGTGCCAGCTCAGCCGGGACATTGGAAGATGGCTACACCTTC
>TRBV5-1|.|TRBJ2-3|14|.
CASSPGQLTDTQYF
TGCGCCAGCAGCCCTGGACAGCTCACAGATACGCAGTATTTT
>TRBV5-1|TRBD2|TRBJ2-1|13|.
CASSQTSLNEQFF
TGCGCCAGCAGCCAGACTAGCCTCAATGAGCAGTTCTTC
>TRBV25-1|.|TRBJ1-5|14|.
CASSQQGGNQPQHF
TGTGCCAGCAGTCAACAGGGTGGCAATCAGCCCCAGCATTTT
>TRBV7-3|.|TRBJ1-1|14|few
CASSSSGLNTEAFF
TGTGCCAGCAGCTCTTCAGGGTTGAACACTGAAGCTTTCTTT
>TRBV6-1|TRBD1|TRBJ1-5|14|.
CASSPRQGSQPQHF
TGTGCCAGCAGCCCAAGACAGGGCAGCCAGCCCCAGCATTTT
>TRBV9|TRBD2|TRBJ2-1|15|once
CASSAPGLALDEQFF
TGTGCCAGCAGCGCGCCGGGACTAGCGTTGGATGAGCAGTTCTTC
>TRBV19|.|TRBJ1-1|14|.
CASSIAEGHTEAFF
TGTGCCAGTAGTATAGCGGAGGGGCACACTGAAGCTTTCTTT
>TRBV19|.|TRBJ2-5|15|.
CASSIDGAGRETQYF
TGTGCCAGTAGTATAGATGGGGCAGGGCGGGAGACCCAGTACTTC
>TRBV5-6|.|TRBJ2-7|14|.
CASTPAGTDYEQYF
TGTGCCAGCACCCCCGCAGGGACTGACTACGAGCAGTACTTC
>TRBV9|.|TRBJ1-1|14|.
CASSVDRVNTEAFF
TGTGCCAGCAGCGTAGATAGAGTGAACACTGAAGCTTTCTTT
>TRBV30|.|TRBJ2-4|12|.
CAWSLDEGLKDF
TGTGCCTGGAGTCTTGATGAGGGCCTCAAGGACTTC
>TRBV5-4|TRBD1|TRBJ2-2|15|.
CASSRRDSGTGELFF
TGTGCCAGCAGCCGCCGGGACAGTGGCACCGGGGAGCTGTTTTTT
>TRBV11-2|TRBD1|TRBJ1-2|15|.
CASSLDPTGAYGYTF
TGTGCCAGCAGCTTAGACCCGACAGGGGCCTATGGCTACACCTTC
>TRBV5-6|TRBD2|TRBJ2-7|16|.
CASSLGMGGGSYEQYF
TGTGCCAGCAGCTTGGGGATGGGGGGGGGTTCCTACGAGCAGTACTTC
>TRBV7-9|.|TRBJ2-5|12|.
CASSLSTETQYF
TGTGCCAGCAGCTTGTCTACGGAGACCCAGTACTTC
>TRBV18|.|TRBJ1-1|14|.
CASSPPTVNTEAFF
TGTGCCAGCTCACCACCAACAGTGAACACTGAAGCTTTCTTT
>TRBV5-1|TRBD1|TRBJ2-7|13|.
CASSTGTAYEQYF
TGCGCCAGCAGCACCGGGACAGCCTACGAGCAGTACTTC
>TRBV7-2|.|TRBJ1-5|16|.
CASSLGGVPRNQPQHF
TGTGCCAGCAGCCTAGGGGGGGTACCCCGCAATCAGCCCCAGCATTTT
>TRBV4-3|.|TRBJ1-3|17|.
CASSQSDHRVSGNTIYF
TGCGCCAGCAGCCAAAGCGATCACAGGGTGTCAGGAAACACCATATATTTT